This T cell receptor (beta chain) was recovered during a study of T cell responses to AZD1222 COVID-19 vaccine. Assay: immunoSEQ multiplex PCR; the TCRdb copy retains only in-frame clones and omits some. Of roughly 120,000 clones listed, around 88% are singletons. The sequence derives from an adult in good health. Material: peripheral blood, obtained on day 0 of AZD1222 vaccination.

The CDR3 sequence: CASSDTGLGHNEQFF. CDR3 nucleotides: TGTGCCAGCAGTGACACGGGACTAGGCCACAATGAGCAGTTCTTC. The V gene is TRBV6-6, the J gene TRBJ2-1; 8 positions agree with TRBD2. V shed 5 bases and J 5 bases; nucleotides not matched to a gene: 8. CDR3 length: 15 residues. Germline V lookup: CDR1 MNHNY, CDR2 SVGAGI (reference sequence).